The next 19 T cell receptor beta chains were all read from a single sample in a study of blood T cell repertoires in COVID-19. The data were produced by immunoSEQ multiplex PCR, yet TCRdb's version contains in-frame clones alone and is incomplete. The top ten hold under 8.5% of the sample, which has about 180,000 clones, around 80% seen once. What was sequenced was peripheral blood. These receptor sequences come from a human donor in a cohort sampled during active COVID-19.

This clone has a single count. The rearrangement links TRBV6-1 to TRBJ2-3; 8 nucleotides match TRBD2. This CDR3 has 15 amino acids. The germline CDR1 and CDR2 sequences are MNHNS and SASEGT. Trimming at V came to 2 bases and at J to 5 bases, leaving 6 bases not matched to a gene. The CDR3: CASSEYGAGEDTQYF. DNA of the CDR3: TGTGCCAGCAGTGAATATGGAGCGGGGGAAGATACGCAGTATTTT.

Written as DNA, the CDR3 is TGTGCCAGCAGCGTATTCTCCTATAATTCACCCCTCCACTTT. It encodes CASSVFSYNSPLHF. The chain has TRBV5-6 and TRBJ1-6, with no clear D. The CDR3 has 14 amino acids. With 4 bases removed from V and 0 bases from J, the gap between germline ends came to 5 bases. Germline V gene sequence: CDR1 SGHDT, CDR2 YYEEEE. The full variable domain, its missing parts supplied by reference TRBV5-6 and TRBJ1-6, is DAGVTQSPTHLIKTRGQQVTLRCSPKSGHDTVSWYQQALGQGPQFIFQYYEEEERQRGNFPDRFSGHQFPNYSSELNVNALLLGDSALYLCASSVFSYNSPLHFGNGTRLTVT.

The chain joins TRBV5-1 to TRBJ2-5; D call uncertain. The ends were cut back, 0 bases at V and 3 bases at J, with 12 bases in the middle. Germline-derived CDR1 and CDR2 are SGHRS and YFSETQ. CDR3 size: 15 residues. CDR3 in amino acids: CASSLAQTRKETQYF. The CDR3 nucleotides are TGCGCCAGCAGCTTGGCCCAGACAAGAAAAGAGACCCAGTACTTC. Full variable domain (rest looked up from reference TRBV5-1 and TRBJ2-5): KAGVTQTPRYLIKTRGQQVTLSCSPISGHRSVSWYQQTPGQGLQFLFEYFSETQRNKGNFPGRFSGRQFSNSRSEMNVSTLELGDSALYLCASSLAQTRKETQYFGPGTRLLVL.

J is TRBJ1-1 and V is TRBV19; 8 positions agree with TRBD1. This CDR3 comprises 15 residues. J gave up 4 bases and V 0 bases, and 4 bases lay outside the gene matches. Germline V gene sequence: CDR1 LNHDA, CDR2 SQIVND (reference sequence). The CDR3 sequence: CASSIDGQGSTEAFF. Written as DNA, the CDR3 is TGTGCCAGTAGTATAGATGGACAGGGATCCACTGAAGCTTTCTTT.

The CDR3 bases are TGCGCCAGCAGCTTGACGGGTGGAGGGGTCACAGATACGCAGTATTTT. Amino acid sequence: CASSLTGGGVTDTQYF. The chain recombines TRBV5-1 with TRBJ2-3; D is possibly TRBD2 (6 bases). V was trimmed by 1 base and J by 2 bases, leaving 14 bases between them. The CDR3 is 16 amino acids. Germline CDR1 reads SGHRS; CDR2 reads YFSETQ.

This sequence joins TRBV4-2 and TRBJ2-2; a possible D gene is TRBD1 (5 bases). Germline CDR1 is LGHNA and CDR2 is YNFKEQ. With 0 bases removed from V and 0 bases from J, the gap between germline ends came to 8 bases. CDR3 length: 16 amino acids. CDR3 sequence: CASSQEQAANTGELFF. DNA for the CDR3: TGTGCCAGCAGCCAAGAACAGGCCGCGAACACCGGGGAGCTGTTTTTT.

The V gene is TRBV5-1, the J gene TRBJ2-7, with D perhaps matching TRBD1 (6 bases). Germline V gene data show CDR1 as SGHRS and CDR2 as YFSETQ. Between the trimmed V and J ends, which lost 0 bases and 0 bases, there was a span of 10 bases. This CDR3 spans 15 amino acids. DNA for the CDR3: TGCGCCAGCAGCTTGGACAGGGTTATCTCCTACGAGCAGTACTTC. It yields the protein CASSLDRVISYEQYF. The variable domain in full, completed from reference TRBV5-1 and TRBJ2-7, reads KAGVTQTPRYLIKTRGQQVTLSCSPISGHRSVSWYQQTPGQGLQFLFEYFSETQRNKGNFPGRFSGRQFSNSRSEMNVSTLELGDSALYLCASSLDRVISYEQYFGPGTRLTVT.

The CDR3 loop reads CASSSNPDTGDPYEQYF. CDR3 DNA sequence: TGTGCCAGCAGTTCCAATCCGGATACAGGGGACCCCTACGAGCAGTACTTC. The J gene is TRBJ2-7, the V gene TRBV27, with 7 positions matching TRBD1. CDR3 size: 17 residues. Trimming took 4 bases from V and 2 from J; bases not matched to a gene: 14. Per the germline V gene, CDR1 is MNHEY and CDR2 is SMNVEV (reference sequence).

This chain connects TRBV9 to TRBJ1-2, with 10 bases matching TRBD1. The V gene end was trimmed by 2 bases and the J gene end by 6 bases; junction bases not matched to a gene: 7. CDR3 length: 15 residues. The germline CDR1 and CDR2 sequences are SGDLS and YYNGEE. The CDR3 nucleotides read TGTGCCAGCAGCGTTCGGACAGGGGGTTTGGATGGCTACACCTTC. As protein: CASSVRTGGLDGYTF.

This chain uses TRBV21-1 with TRBJ2-7; TRBD1 reflects the table's D call only, with no check against the DNA. TRBV21-1 is a pseudogene locus. The CDR3 has 15 residues. The CDR3 DNA is TGTGCCAGCAGCACCCTGACAGGGGGTGGCTACGAGCAGTACTTC. It codes for CASSTLTGGGYEQYF.

CDR3 DNA: TGTGCCAGCAGCAGACAGGGGGGGGCCACCTCCTACGAGCAGTACTTC. This encodes CASSRQGGATSYEQYF. The chain carries TRBV5-5 and TRBJ2-7; 9 positions agree with TRBD1. This CDR3 is 16 amino acids long. The germline gives CDR1 SGHKS, CDR2 YYEKEE (reference sequence). The trim removed 4 bases at V and 0 bases at J, leaving 8 bases unmatched.

V is TRBV6-5 and J is TRBJ1-1, with 7 bases fitting TRBD1. CDR1 and CDR2 (germline): MNHEY, SVGAGI. Trimming removed 6 bases from V and 5 bases from J; junction bases left unmatched: 6. CDR3 size: 13 residues. CDR3 protein: CASSKPGGTEAFF. CDR3 DNA sequence: TGTGCCAGCAGCAAGCCAGGGGGGACTGAAGCTTTCTTT.

The chain employs TRBV4-2 and TRBJ2-1; TRBD2 agrees at 12 bases. The CDR3 is 15 residues long. After removal of 3 bases from V and 7 bases from J, the junction contained 4 bases not matched to a gene. Germline values: CDR1 LGHNA, CDR2 YNFKEQ. The DNA for the CDR3 is TGTGCCAGCAGCCAGCTAGCGGGGGGGCGTAATGAGCAGTTCTTC. Translated, it gives CASSQLAGGRNEQFF.

The chain has TRBV28 and TRBJ2-1; 7 nucleotides line up with TRBD1. Germline CDR1 and CDR2: MDHEN and SYDVKM. CDR3 length: 16 residues. The trim removed 1 base at V and 6 bases at J, leaving 9 bases unmatched. Here the CDR3 DNA reads TGTGCCAGCAGTTTATTGGAAAGGGGGCCCCTCAATGAGCAGTTCTTC. It is translated as CASSLLERGPLNEQFF.

V and J are TRBV7-3 and TRBJ2-7, with 10 bases fitting TRBD1. Per the germline V gene, CDR1 is SGHTA and CDR2 is FQGTGA. The J segment lost 5 bases and the V segment lost 4 bases, leaving 2 bases of the junction unmatched. CDR3 size: 13 residues. CDR3 DNA: TGTGCCAGCAGCTCGGACAGGGGGAACGAGCAGTACTTC. It yields the protein CASSSDRGNEQYF.

The gene calls are TRBV3-1 (or the pseudogene TRBV3-2) and TRBJ2-7, with D perhaps matching TRBD2 (5 bases). The CDR3 length is 17 residues. The V end was cut by 0 bases, the J end by 3 bases, with 18 bases between. Germline assignment: CDR1 LGHDT and CDR2 YNNKEL (reference sequence). The CDR3 DNA reads TGTGCCAGCAGCCAAGACTCCTCAGCGGTGATGTACTACGAGCAGTACTTC. The encoded protein is CASSQDSSAVMYYEQYF.

The chain couples TRBV6-4 to TRBJ2-1; a weak D match, TRBD2 (6 bases). The germline CDR1 and CDR2 sequences are MRHNA and SNTAGT. The CDR3 loop spans 15 amino acids. Trimming pared 4 bases from V and 0 bases from J, leaving 10 bases between. The CDR3 spells CASSADGGSYNEQFF. CDR3 coding DNA: TGTGCCAGCAGTGCGGACGGGGGCTCCTACAATGAGCAGTTCTTC.

The chain carries TRBV7-9 and TRBJ2-2, with 8 bases fitting TRBD1. Germline loops: CDR1 SEHNR, CDR2 FQNEAQ (reference sequence). The CDR3 is 15 amino acids. With V trimmed by 5 bases and J by 3 bases, 5 bases remained unmatched. In DNA form, the CDR3 reads TGTGCCAGCAGCACACGACAGGGGTACACCGGGGAGCTGTTTTTT. Translating gives CASSTRQGYTGELFF.

The chain combines TRBV11-2 with TRBJ2-5, with TRBD2 matching over 8 bases. The CDR3 contains 15 residues. J lost 3 bases, V lost 5 bases, and 8 bases had no gene match. Germline loops: CDR1 SGHAT, CDR2 FQNNGV. CDR3 nucleotides: TGTGCCAGCAGCCGTCCCGGGACTAGGAAAGAGACCCAGTACTTC. Translated: CASSRPGTRKETQYF.